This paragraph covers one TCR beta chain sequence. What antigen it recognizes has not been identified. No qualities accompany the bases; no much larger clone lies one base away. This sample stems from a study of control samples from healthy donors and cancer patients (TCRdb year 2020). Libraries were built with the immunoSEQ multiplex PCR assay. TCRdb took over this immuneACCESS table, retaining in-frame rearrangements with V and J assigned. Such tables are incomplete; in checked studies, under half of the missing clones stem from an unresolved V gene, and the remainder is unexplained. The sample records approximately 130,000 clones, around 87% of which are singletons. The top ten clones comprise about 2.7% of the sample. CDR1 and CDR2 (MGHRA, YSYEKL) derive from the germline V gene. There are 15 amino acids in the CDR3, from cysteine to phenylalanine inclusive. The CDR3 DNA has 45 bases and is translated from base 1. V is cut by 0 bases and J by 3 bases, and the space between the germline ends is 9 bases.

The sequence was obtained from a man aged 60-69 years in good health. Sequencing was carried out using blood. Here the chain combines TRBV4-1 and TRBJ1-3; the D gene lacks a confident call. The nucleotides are TGCGCCAGCAGCCAAGAGGGCAGAAATGGAAACACCATATATTTT. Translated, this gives CASSQEGRNGNTIYF.